Listed here are 8 T cell receptor beta chains from one sample, sequenced in a study of cytomegalovirus exposure and HLA in healthy donors. PCR amplification relied on 60 Vbeta primers (plus 13 Jbeta primers). Measured with immunoSEQ multiplex PCR; TCRdb has only the in-frame clones, and not every one. Altogether about 140,000 clones are present, about three quarters being singletons, with the ten largest covering about 1.7%. The sequencing input was PBMCs. The receptors here all came from a middle-aged man in good health and CMV-seronegative.

The V and J genes are TRBV7-2 and TRBJ1-1, with 9 bases matching TRBD1. The CDR3 is made up of 15 amino acids. CDR1 SGHTA and CDR2 FQGNSA come from the germline V gene. V was clipped by 5 bases and J by 5 bases; unmatched bases: 9. The CDR3 DNA reads as TGTGCCAGCAGCATCCAACAGGGGGCAGAAACTGAAGCTTTCTTT. Translated, it gives CASSIQQGAETEAFF.

The chain joins TRBV2 to TRBJ2-3; 7 bases map to TRBD2. The CDR3 sequence is 12 residues long. Trimming cost V 7 bases and J 4 bases; bases outside gene matches: 2. Per the germline V gene, CDR1 is SNHLY and CDR2 is FYNNEI. CDR3 nucleotides: TGTGCCAGCATCGGACTAGCAGATACGCAGTATTTT. Its translation is CASIGLADTQYF.

This clone was detected a few times. The chain recombines TRBV29-1 with TRBJ2-3; 8 bases fit TRBD1. CDR1 and CDR2 from the germline V gene are SQVTM and ANQGSEA. This CDR3 region has 18 residues. J gave up 0 bases and V 4 bases, and 15 bases lay outside the gene matches. The CDR3 is CSVGQGKGGGLSTDTQYF. The CDR3 DNA reads TGCAGCGTTGGACAGGGGAAAGGTGGCGGCCTGAGCACAGATACGCAGTATTTT.

The chain carries TRBV19 and TRBJ1-2, with D tentatively TRBD1 (5 bases). This CDR3 comprises 14 residues. CDR1 and CDR2 (germline): LNHDA, SQIVND (reference sequence). The V gene lost 8 bases and the J gene lost 4 bases, with 17 bases spanning the gap. CDR3 sequence (DNA): TGTGCCAGTGAAAATGGGGGGGGTAGCTATGGCTACACCTTC. This encodes CASENGGGSYGYTF.

The chain uses TRBV2 and TRBJ1-1; D ambiguous. Per germline, CDR1 SNHLY and CDR2 FYNNEI. CDR3 length: 16 residues. The germline V and J ends were trimmed by 4 bases and 2 bases, with 17 bases remaining between them. The DNA for the CDR3 is TGTGCCAGCAGTGTGATCTCGCAGGAATTAAACACTGAAGCTTTCTTT. Translated, it gives CASSVISQELNTEAFF.

This chain connects TRBV10-3 to TRBJ1-1; D is perhaps TRBD1 (5 bases). This CDR3 contains 13 residues. CDR1 is ENHRY, CDR2 SYGVKD, per germline. Trimming took off 3 bases at V and 4 bases at J, with 9 bases between the two ends. CDR3 nucleotide sequence: TGTGCCATCAGTGAATCGGGGGGCACTGAAGCTTTCTTT. Translation: CAISESGGTEAFF.

This clone occurred a few times. This chain links TRBV15 with TRBJ2-7; 11 nucleotides match TRBD2. Germline V gene lookup returns CDR1 LNHNV and CDR2 YYDKDF (reference sequence). The trim removed 3 bases at V and 3 bases at J, leaving 4 bases unmatched. The CDR3 runs 15 residues. The DNA for the CDR3 is TGTGCCACCAGCAGGCGACTAGCGGGGCACTACGAGCAGTACTTC. Protein product: CATSRRLAGHYEQYF. Drawing the rest from reference TRBV15 and TRBJ2-7, the complete variable domain is DAMVIQNPRYQVTQFGKPVTLSCSQTLNHNVMYWYQQKSSQAPKLLFHYYDKDFNNEADTPDNFQSRRPNTSFCFLDIRSPGLGDTAMYLCATSRRLAGHYEQYFGPGTRLTVT.

The chain has TRBV28 and TRBJ2-1, with 10 positions matching TRBD2. Germline V gene sequence: CDR1 MDHEN, CDR2 SYDVKM. The CDR3 runs to 14 residues. The junction had 4 bases not matched to a gene; V was cut back by 8 bases and J by 3 bases. CDR3: CASVLAGYYNEQFF. The CDR3 DNA sequence: TGTGCCAGCGTACTAGCGGGATACTACAATGAGCAGTTCTTC.